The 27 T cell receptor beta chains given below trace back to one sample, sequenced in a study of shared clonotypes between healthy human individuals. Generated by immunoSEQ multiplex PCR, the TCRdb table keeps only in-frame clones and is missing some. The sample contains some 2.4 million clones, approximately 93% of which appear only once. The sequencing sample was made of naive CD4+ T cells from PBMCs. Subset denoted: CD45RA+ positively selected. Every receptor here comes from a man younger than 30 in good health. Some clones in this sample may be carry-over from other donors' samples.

CDR3 sequence reads: CASSLAPKGYEQYF. The CDR3 region has the DNA TGTGCCAGCAGCTTAGCGCCTAAGGGCTACGAGCAGTACTTC. V and J are TRBV7-8 and TRBJ2-7; D call uncertain. V was clipped by 0 bases and J by 3 bases, with 9 bases between them. The V gene's germline CDR1 is SGHVS and CDR2 FQNEAQ. The CDR3 spans 14 residues. The complete variable domain, with remaining parts taken from reference TRBV7-8 and TRBJ2-7, reads GAGVSQSPRYKVAKRGQDVALRCDPISGHVSLFWYQQALGQGPEFLTYFQNEAQLDKSGLPSDRFFAERPEGSVSTLKIQRTQQEDSAVYLCASSLAPKGYEQYFGPGTRLTVT.

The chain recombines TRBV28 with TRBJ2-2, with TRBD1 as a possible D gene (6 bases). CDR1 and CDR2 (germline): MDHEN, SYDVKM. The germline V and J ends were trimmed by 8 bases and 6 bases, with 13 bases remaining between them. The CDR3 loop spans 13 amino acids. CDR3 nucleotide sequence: TGTGCCAGCGAACAGGGTTCCCCCGGGGAGCTGTTTTTT. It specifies CASEQGSPGELFF.

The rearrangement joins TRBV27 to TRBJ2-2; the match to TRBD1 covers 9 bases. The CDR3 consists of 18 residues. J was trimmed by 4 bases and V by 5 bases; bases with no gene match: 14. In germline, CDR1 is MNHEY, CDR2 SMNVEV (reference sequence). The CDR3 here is CASSTSPGQGYPTGELFF. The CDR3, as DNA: TGTGCCAGCAGTACGAGCCCTGGACAGGGGTATCCCACCGGGGAGCTGTTTTTT.

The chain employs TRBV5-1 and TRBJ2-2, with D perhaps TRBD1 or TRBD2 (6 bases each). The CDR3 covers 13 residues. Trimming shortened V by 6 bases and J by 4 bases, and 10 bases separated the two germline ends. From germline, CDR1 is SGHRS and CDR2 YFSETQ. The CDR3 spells CASNREATGELFF. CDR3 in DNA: TGCGCCAGCAACAGGGAGGCCACCGGGGAGCTGTTTTTT. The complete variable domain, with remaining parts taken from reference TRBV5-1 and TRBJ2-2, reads KAGVTQTPRYLIKTRGQQVTLSCSPISGHRSVSWYQQTPGQGLQFLFEYFSETQRNKGNFPGRFSGRQFSNSRSEMNVSTLELGDSALYLCASNREATGELFFGEGSRLTVL.

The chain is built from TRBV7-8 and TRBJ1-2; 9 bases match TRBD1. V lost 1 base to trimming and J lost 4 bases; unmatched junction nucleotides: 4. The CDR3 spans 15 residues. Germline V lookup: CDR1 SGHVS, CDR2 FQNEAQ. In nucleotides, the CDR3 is TGTGCCAGCAGCTTAGGGGACAGGGCCGGCTATGGCTACACCTTC. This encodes CASSLGDRAGYGYTF.

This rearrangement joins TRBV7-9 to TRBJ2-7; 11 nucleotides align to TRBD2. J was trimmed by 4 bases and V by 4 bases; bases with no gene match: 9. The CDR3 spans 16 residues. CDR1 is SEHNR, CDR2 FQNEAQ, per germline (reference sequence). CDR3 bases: TGTGCCAGCAGCTATGAGCTAGCGGGAGGTTCTTACGAGCAGTACTTC. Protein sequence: CASSYELAGGSYEQYF.

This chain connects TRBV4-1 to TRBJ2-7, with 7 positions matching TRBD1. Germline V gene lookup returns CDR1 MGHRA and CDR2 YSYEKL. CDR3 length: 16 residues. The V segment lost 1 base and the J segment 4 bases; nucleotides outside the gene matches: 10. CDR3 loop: CASSQVRGPAVYEQYF. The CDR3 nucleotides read TGCGCCAGCAGCCAAGTAAGGGGGCCGGCAGTATACGAGCAGTACTTC.

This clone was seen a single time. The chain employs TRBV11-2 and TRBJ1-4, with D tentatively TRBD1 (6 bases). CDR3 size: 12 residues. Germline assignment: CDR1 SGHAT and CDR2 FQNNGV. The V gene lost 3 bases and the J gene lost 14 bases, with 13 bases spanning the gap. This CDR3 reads CASSLTGPGLFF. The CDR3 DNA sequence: TGTGCCAGCAGCTTGACAGGCCCGGGGCTGTTTTTT.

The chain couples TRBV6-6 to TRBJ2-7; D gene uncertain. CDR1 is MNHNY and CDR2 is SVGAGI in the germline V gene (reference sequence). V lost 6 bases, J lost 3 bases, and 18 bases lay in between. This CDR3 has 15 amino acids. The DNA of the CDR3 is TGTGCCAGCAGGAAAGACTCTGAGGTAAACTACGAGCAGTACTTC. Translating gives CASRKDSEVNYEQYF.

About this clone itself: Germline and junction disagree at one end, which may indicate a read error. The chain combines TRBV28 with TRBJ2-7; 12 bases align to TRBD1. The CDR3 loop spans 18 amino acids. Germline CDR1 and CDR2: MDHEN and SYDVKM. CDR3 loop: CAGRAGQGAIPYSYEQYF. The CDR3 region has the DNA TGTGCCGGCAGGGCGGGACAGGGGGCGATTCCTTACTCCTACGAGCAGTACTTC.

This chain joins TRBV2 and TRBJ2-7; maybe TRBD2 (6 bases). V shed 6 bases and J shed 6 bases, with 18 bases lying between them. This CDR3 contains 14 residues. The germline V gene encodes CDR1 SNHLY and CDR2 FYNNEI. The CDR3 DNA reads TGTGCCAGCAGCAGGCGGGATCGAAGTGGCGAGCAGTACTTC. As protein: CASSRRDRSGEQYF.

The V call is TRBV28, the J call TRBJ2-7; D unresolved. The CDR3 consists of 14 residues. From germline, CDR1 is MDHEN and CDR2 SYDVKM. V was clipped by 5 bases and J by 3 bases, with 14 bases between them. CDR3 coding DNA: TGTGCCAGCAGTCCCCGCTTCAACGACTACGAGCAGTACTTC. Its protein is CASSPRFNDYEQYF.

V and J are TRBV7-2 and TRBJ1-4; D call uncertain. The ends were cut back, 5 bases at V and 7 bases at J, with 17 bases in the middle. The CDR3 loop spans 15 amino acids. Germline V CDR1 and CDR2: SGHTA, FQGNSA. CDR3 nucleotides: TGTGCCAGCAGCGACGCTCCGGGGATAGGTGAAAAACTGTTTTTT. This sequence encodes CASSDAPGIGEKLFF.

The CDR3 coding sequence is TGTGCCAGCAGACGAGGGTCGATTTCTGGGGCCAACGTCCTGACTTTC. This translates into CASRRGSISGANVLTF. V and J are TRBV28 and TRBJ2-6, with D perhaps matching TRBD2 (5 bases). The CDR3 runs 16 residues. Trimming pared 6 bases from V and 1 base from J, leaving 13 bases between. CDR1 is MDHEN and CDR2 is SYDVKM in the germline V gene.

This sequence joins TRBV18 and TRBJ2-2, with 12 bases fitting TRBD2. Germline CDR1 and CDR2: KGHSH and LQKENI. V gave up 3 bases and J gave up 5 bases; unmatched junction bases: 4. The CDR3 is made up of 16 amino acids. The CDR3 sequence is CASSPRLAGETGELFF. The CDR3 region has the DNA TGTGCCAGCTCACCCCGACTAGCGGGAGAAACCGGGGAGCTGTTTTTT.

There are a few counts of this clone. This CDR3 is CASMGRGHTEAFF. The CDR3 DNA sequence: TGTGCCAGTATGGGACGGGGGCACACTGAAGCTTTCTTT. The chain combines TRBV19 with TRBJ1-1, with a weak D call TRBD1 (6 bases). CDR1 and CDR2 (germline): LNHDA, SQIVND (reference sequence). The CDR3 is 13 amino acids. V gave up 7 bases and J gave up 3 bases, with 12 bases separating them.

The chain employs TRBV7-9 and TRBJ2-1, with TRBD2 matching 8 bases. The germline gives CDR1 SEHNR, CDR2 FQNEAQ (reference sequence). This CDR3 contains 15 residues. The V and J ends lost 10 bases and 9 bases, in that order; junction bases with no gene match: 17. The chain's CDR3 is CATKLAGGADGEQFF. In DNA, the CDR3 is TGTGCCACCAAACTTGCGGGAGGTGCCGATGGTGAGCAGTTCTTC.

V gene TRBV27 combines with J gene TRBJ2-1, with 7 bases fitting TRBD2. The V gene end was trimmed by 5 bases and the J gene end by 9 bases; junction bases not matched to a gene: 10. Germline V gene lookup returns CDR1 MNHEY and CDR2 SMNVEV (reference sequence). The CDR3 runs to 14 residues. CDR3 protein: CASSLRREQGEQFF. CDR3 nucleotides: TGTGCCAGCAGTCTAAGGCGGGAGCAAGGTGAGCAGTTCTTC.

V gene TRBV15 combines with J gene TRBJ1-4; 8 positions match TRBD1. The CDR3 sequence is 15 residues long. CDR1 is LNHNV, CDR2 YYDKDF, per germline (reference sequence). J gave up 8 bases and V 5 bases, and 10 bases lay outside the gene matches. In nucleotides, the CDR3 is TGTGCCACCAGCGCGCGACAGGGGCCAGGAGAAAAACTGTTTTTT. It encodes CATSARQGPGEKLFF.

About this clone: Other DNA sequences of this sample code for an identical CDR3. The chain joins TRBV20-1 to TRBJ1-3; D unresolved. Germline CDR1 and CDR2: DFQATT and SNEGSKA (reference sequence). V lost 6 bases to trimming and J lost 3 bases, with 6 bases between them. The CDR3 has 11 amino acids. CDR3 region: CSAEIGNTIYF. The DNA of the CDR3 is TGCAGTGCGGAGATTGGAAACACCATATATTTT.

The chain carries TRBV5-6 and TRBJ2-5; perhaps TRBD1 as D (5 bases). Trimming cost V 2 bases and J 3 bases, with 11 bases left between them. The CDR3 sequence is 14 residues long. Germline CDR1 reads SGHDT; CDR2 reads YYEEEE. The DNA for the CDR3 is TGTGCCAGCAGCTTTATGGGCAGGGAAGAGACCCAGTACTTC. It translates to CASSFMGREETQYF.

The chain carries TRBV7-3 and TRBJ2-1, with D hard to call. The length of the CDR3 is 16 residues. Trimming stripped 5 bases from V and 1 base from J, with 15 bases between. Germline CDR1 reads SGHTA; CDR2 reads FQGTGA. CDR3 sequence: CASSPEPASSYNEQFF. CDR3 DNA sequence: TGTGCCAGCAGCCCCGAGCCTGCGTCTTCCTACAATGAGCAGTTCTTC.

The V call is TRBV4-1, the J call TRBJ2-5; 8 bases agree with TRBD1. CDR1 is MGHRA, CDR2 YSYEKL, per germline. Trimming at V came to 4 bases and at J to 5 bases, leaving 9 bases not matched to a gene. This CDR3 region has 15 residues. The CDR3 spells CASSRERTGRETQYF. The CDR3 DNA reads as TGCGCCAGCAGCCGGGAAAGGACAGGGAGGGAGACCCAGTACTTC.

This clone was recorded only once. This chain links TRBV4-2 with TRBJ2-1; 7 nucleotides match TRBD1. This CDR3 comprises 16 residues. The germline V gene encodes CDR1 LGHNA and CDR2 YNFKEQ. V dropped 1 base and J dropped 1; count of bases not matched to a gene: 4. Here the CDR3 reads CASSQGQGWSYNEQFF. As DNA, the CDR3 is TGTGCCAGCAGCCAAGGACAGGGTTGGTCCTACAATGAGCAGTTCTTC.

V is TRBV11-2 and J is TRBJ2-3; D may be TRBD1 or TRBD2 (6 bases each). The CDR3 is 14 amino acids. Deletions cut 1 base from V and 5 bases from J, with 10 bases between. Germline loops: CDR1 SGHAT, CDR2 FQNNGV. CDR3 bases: TGTGCCAGCAGCTTAGCGGGGGCGGAAGATACGCAGTATTTT. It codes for CASSLAGAEDTQYF.

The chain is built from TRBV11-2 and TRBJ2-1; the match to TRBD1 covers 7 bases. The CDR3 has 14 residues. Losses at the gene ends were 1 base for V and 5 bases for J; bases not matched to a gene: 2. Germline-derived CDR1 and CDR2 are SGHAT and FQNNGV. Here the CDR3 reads CASSLVGTDNEQFF. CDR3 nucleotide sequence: TGTGCCAGCAGCTTAGTAGGGACAGACAATGAGCAGTTCTTC.

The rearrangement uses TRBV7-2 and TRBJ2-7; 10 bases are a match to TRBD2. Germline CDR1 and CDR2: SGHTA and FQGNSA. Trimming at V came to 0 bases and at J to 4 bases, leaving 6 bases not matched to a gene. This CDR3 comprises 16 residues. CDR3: CASSLAVSTSGYEQYF. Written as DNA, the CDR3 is TGTGCCAGCAGCTTAGCGGTCTCGACTAGCGGGTACGAGCAGTACTTC.